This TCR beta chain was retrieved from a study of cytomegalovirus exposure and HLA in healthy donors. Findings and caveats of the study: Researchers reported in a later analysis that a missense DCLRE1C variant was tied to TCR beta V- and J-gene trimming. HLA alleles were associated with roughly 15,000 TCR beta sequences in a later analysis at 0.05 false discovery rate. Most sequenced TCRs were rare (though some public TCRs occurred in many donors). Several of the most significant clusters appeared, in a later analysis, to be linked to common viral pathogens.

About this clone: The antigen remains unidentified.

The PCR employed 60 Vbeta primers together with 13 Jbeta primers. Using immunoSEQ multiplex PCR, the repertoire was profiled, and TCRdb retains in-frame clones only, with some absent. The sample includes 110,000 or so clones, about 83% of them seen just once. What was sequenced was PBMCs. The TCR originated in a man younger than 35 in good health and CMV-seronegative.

The CDR3 DNA is TGTGCCAGCAGTGAACAGGGAATAGGGTATGGCTACACCTTC. This translates into CASSEQGIGYGYTF. The chain recombines TRBV28 with TRBJ1-2; D is perhaps TRBD1 (6 bases). Germline loops: CDR1 MDHEN, CDR2 SYDVKM. This CDR3 has 14 amino acids. V was shortened by 5 bases and J by 5 bases, with 15 bases between the two germline ends.